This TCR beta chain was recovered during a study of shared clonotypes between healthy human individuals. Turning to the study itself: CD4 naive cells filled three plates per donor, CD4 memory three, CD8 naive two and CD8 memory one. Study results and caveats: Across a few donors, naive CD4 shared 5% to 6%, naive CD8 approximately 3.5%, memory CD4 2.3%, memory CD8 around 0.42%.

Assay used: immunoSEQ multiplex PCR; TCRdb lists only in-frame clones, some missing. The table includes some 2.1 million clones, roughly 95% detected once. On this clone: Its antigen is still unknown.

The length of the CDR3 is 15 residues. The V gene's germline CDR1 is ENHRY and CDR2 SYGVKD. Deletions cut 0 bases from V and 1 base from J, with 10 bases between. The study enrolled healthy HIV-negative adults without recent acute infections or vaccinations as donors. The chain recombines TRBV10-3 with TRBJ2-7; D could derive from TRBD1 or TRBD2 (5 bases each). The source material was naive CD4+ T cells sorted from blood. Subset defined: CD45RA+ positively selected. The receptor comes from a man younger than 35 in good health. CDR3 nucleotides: TGTGCCATCAGTGAGTCGGGACGTCAATCCTACGAGCAGTACTTC. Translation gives CAISESGRQSYEQYF.